Reported below is one T cell receptor beta chain. This specimen comes from a study of blood T cell repertoires in COVID-19. In the authors' methods: Researchers report that nucleated cell counts were estimated from reference gene primer amplification. Produced via immunoSEQ multiplex PCR; TCRdb's table is partial and in-frame only. V and J calls and clone size are as listed in that table; D and trimming were resolved from the DNA. The sample includes 150,000 or so clones, approximately 87% seen only once; the top ten take nearly 4.5%. Looked up from germline, CDR1 is SGHRS and CDR2 is YFSETQ. The CDR3 is 16 amino acids. The trim removed 0 bases at V and 10 bases at J, leaving 11 bases unmatched. In terms of age and location, participants ranged from about 18 to 95 years and lived in about 25 US areas. Assignment of participants to cohorts was predicated upon participant-reported clinical history. Symptom resolution, clearance, or two negative PCRs marked donors in Cohort 3 as recovered.

The TCR sequence derives from a woman in her forties or fifties who had recovered from COVID-19. The chain joins TRBV5-1 to TRBJ2-1; the match to TRBD1 covers 9 bases. Source material: PBMCs or T cells enriched from blood (not recorded which). The CDR3 DNA reads TGCGCCAGCAGCTTGGGGCCGGGACAGGGCGCTAGGGAGCAGTTCTTC. Its translation: CASSLGPGQGAREQFF.